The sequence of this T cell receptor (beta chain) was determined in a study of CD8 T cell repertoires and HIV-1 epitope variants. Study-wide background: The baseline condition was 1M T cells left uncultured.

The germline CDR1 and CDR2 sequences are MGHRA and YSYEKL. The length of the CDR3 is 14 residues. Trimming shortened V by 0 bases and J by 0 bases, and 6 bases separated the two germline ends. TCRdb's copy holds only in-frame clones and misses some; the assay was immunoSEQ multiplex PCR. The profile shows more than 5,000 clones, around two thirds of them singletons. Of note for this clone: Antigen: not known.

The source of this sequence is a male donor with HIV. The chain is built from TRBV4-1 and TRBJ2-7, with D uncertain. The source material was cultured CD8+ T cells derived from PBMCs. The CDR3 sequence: CASSQDDSSYEQYF. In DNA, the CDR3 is TGCGCCAGCAGCCAAGATGATAGCTCCTACGAGCAGTACTTC.